The clone carrying this T cell receptor beta chain was found once. What it binds is unknown. At the DNA level, this CDR3 is encoded by other sequences in the same sample as well. This sample was taken from a study of shared clonotypes between healthy human individuals. Germline CDR1 is KGHSH and CDR2 is LQKENI. This CDR3 contains 15 residues. The ends lost 6 bases at V and 3 bases at J; junction bases unmatched: 1. Clones were sequenced by immunoSEQ multiplex PCR, and TCRdb holds only the in-frame ones, with some missing. The sample comprises over a million clones, about three quarters of which are singletons, and 1.2% to 1.5% rests with the top ten. CD4+ cell separation produced CD45RA+ naive and CD45RA-negative memory subsets. General study findings and limits: A few donors showed sharing of approximately 4.7% of naive CD4 clonotypes.

The TCR originated in a young man in good health. Material: memory CD4+ T cells sorted from blood. Regarding subset: CD45RA-negative fraction. This rearrangement joins TRBV18 to TRBJ1-6; TRBD1 matches 11 bases. CDR3 nucleotide sequence: TGTGCCAGCTCCGGGACAGGGGGCTATAATTCACCCCTCCACTTT. It is translated as CASSGTGGYNSPLHF.